These 30 T cell receptor beta chains were all obtained from the same sample, sequenced in a study of cytomegalovirus exposure and HLA in healthy donors. Primers for the PCR totalled 60 Vbeta and 13 Jbeta. The repertoire was sequenced with immunoSEQ multiplex PCR; TCRdb's copy has only in-frame clones and lacks some. Among 200,000 to 250,000 clones listed, over 80% were seen once. Source material: PBMCs. All receptors come from a boy aged 2 to 10 in good health and CMV-seronegative.

The chain uses TRBV9 and TRBJ1-1; possible D gene TRBD1, 6 bases. CDR3 length: 16 amino acids. Germline V gene data show CDR1 as SGDLS and CDR2 as YYNGEE. The V and J ends lost 4 bases and 6 bases respectively, with 22 bases between them. Written as DNA, the CDR3 is TGTGCCAGCAGCCAAACCGGGGGGCTGAAGCTGGCTGAAGCTTTCTTT. Amino acid sequence: CASSQTGGLKLAEAFF.

The V and J genes are TRBV2 and TRBJ2-2; D is possibly TRBD1 (6 bases). Trimming left V 3 bases short and J 7 bases short, with 18 bases between. Germline CDR1 reads SNHLY; CDR2 reads FYNNEI. CDR3 length: 16 residues. The CDR3 coding sequence is TGTGCCAGCAGTGACCCTATGGGGGCCGACCGCGGGGAGCTGTTTTTT. It specifies CASSDPMGADRGELFF. The full variable domain, completed using reference TRBV2 and TRBJ2-2, is EPEVTQTPSHQVTQMGQEVILRCVPISNHLYFYWYRQILGQKVEFLVSFYNNEISEKSEIFDDQFSVERPDGSNFTLKIRSTKLEDSAMYFCASSDPMGADRGELFFGEGSRLTVL.

J is TRBJ2-3 and V is TRBV6-5; possibly TRBD2 for D (5 bases). V shed 0 bases and J shed 2 bases, with 9 bases lying between them. Germline CDR1 and CDR2: MNHEY and SVGAGI. The CDR3 is 15 residues long. The CDR3 loop is CASSYSRASTDTQYF. CDR3 bases: TGTGCCAGCAGTTACTCGAGGGCCTCCACAGATACGCAGTATTTT.

The V and J genes are TRBV12-5 and TRBJ1-6, with 7 bases lining up with TRBD1. CDR3 length: 17 amino acids. From germline, CDR1 is LGHNT and CDR2 FRNRAP. With 0 bases clipped from V and 2 bases from J, the junction kept 4 bases outside the gene matches. CDR3 nucleotide sequence: TGTGCTAGTGGTTTGGTACGAGGGGGCCCCTATAATTCACCCCTCCACTTT. Residues: CASGLVRGGPYNSPLHF.

This chain connects TRBV10-3 to TRBJ2-2; the D gene is possibly TRBD2 (5 bases). CDR3 length equals 15 residues. Germline V gives CDR1 ENHRY, CDR2 SYGVKD. Trimming cost V 0 bases and J 7 bases, with 12 bases left between them. CDR3 amino acids: CAISESGSGGGELFF. The CDR3 DNA is TGTGCCATCAGTGAGTCTGGTTCTGGAGGCGGGGAGCTGTTTTTT.

V is TRBV30 and J is TRBJ2-1, with TRBD2 matching 8 bases. The CDR3 totals 13 residues. Trimming at V came to 8 bases and at J to 10 bases, leaving 13 bases not matched to a gene. Germline lookup yields CDR1 GTSNPN and CDR2 SVGIG (reference sequence). CDR3 amino acids: CARLAGGGGEQFF. The CDR3 DNA reads as TGTGCCCGCTTGGCCGGGGGGGGCGGGGAGCAGTTCTTC.

The chain uses TRBV19 and TRBJ1-2; D gene ambiguous. The CDR3 has 15 amino acids. V gave up 4 bases and J gave up 1 base, with 13 bases separating them. The V gene's germline CDR1 is LNHDA and CDR2 SQIVND (reference sequence). The CDR3 DNA is TGTGCCAGTAGTACGGAGGGAGGAGGTAACTATGGCTACACCTTC. Translated, it gives CASSTEGGGNYGYTF.

The genes are TRBV29-1 and TRBJ2-4; a weak D match, TRBD2 (5 bases). Germline V CDR1 and CDR2: SQVTM, ANQGSEA. V gave up 4 bases and J gave up 6 bases, with 19 bases separating them. CDR3 size: 15 residues. Here the CDR3 reads CSVARAAEEPNIQYF. The DNA of the CDR3 is TGCAGCGTTGCCCGGGCAGCGGAGGAGCCAAACATTCAGTACTTC.

The V and J genes are TRBV6-5 and TRBJ2-5; TRBD2 is a possible D gene (5 bases). Matching the DNA end better, TRBJ2-7 makes the J call doubtful. The CDR3 totals 14 residues. Germline lookup yields CDR1 MNHEY and CDR2 SVGAGI. The CDR3 DNA reads TGTGCCAGCAGTCTCGGAGGCACAGCCTACGAGCAGTACTTC. Encoded protein: CASSLGGTAYEQYF.

This chain connects TRBV18 to TRBJ2-2; D not certain. CDR1 is KGHSH, CDR2 LQKENI, per germline. This CDR3 comprises 16 residues. With 1 base removed from V and 5 bases from J, the gap between germline ends came to 14 bases. Here the CDR3 DNA reads TGTGCCAGCTCACCACTAAAAACAGACCTTACCGGGGAGCTGTTTTTT. It encodes CASSPLKTDLTGELFF.

The chain has TRBV29-1 and TRBJ1-2, with D uncertain. Trimming took 2 bases from V and 6 from J, leaving 13 bases between them. Germline V gene lookup returns CDR1 SQVTM and CDR2 ANQGSEA. The CDR3 loop spans 13 amino acids. The CDR3 protein is CSVEPTPPDGYTF. In DNA form, the CDR3 reads TGCAGCGTTGAACCCACTCCGCCCGATGGCTACACCTTC.

This chain links TRBV5-6 with TRBJ2-5; unclear D gene. The DNA matches TRBJ2-7 better at its end, which makes the J call doubtful. The CDR3 is 13 amino acids. Germline loops: CDR1 SGHDT, CDR2 YYEEEE. The CDR3 loop reads CASSPYTAYEQYF. CDR3 bases: TGTGCCAGCAGCCCTTATACTGCCTACGAGCAGTACTTC.

The chain uses TRBV18 and TRBJ1-1; 7 nucleotides match TRBD1. The V gene's germline CDR1 is KGHSH and CDR2 LQKENI. The CDR3 sequence is 16 residues long. Unmatched junction bases numbered 16, after V lost 6 bases and J lost 6 bases. The CDR3 sequence is CASSPLVEGARAEAFF. In DNA form, the CDR3 reads TGTGCCAGCTCGCCCCTAGTTGAGGGGGCCCGGGCTGAAGCTTTCTTT.

The chain couples TRBV12-5 to TRBJ2-7; TRBD1 aligns across 7 bases. The CDR3 runs 15 residues. CDR1 is LGHNT and CDR2 is FRNRAP in the germline V gene. V dropped 9 bases and J dropped 2; count of bases not matched to a gene: 13. CDR3 amino acids: CASLTRDSFPYEQYF. DNA of the CDR3: TGTGCTAGCCTCACCCGGGACAGCTTTCCCTACGAGCAGTACTTC.

This clone occurred once. V gene TRBV30 combines with J gene TRBJ2-7; D might be TRBD2 (6 bases). The germline V gene encodes CDR1 GTSNPN and CDR2 SVGIG (reference sequence). Trimming took off 0 bases at V and 7 bases at J, with 16 bases between the two ends. The CDR3 extends over 14 amino acids. In DNA form, the CDR3 reads TGTGCCTGGAGTGTACAACTTGTGGCGGGAGAGCAGTACTTC. Translation gives CAWSVQLVAGEQYF.

In its sample, this clone was seen a few times. J is TRBJ1-2 and V is TRBV10-3, with D possibly TRBD1 on 5 matching bases. The V gene's germline CDR1 is ENHRY and CDR2 SYGVKD. V was clipped by 4 bases and J by 4 bases, with 7 bases between them. This CDR3 region has 12 residues. The CDR3 DNA sequence: TGTGCCATCAGTGTAGGGGTCTATGGCTACACCTTC. Residues: CAISVGVYGYTF.

This chain uses TRBV27 with TRBJ2-7; weak D call: TRBD2 (5 bases). The CDR3 loop spans 15 amino acids. V lost 2 bases, J lost 3 bases, and 14 bases lay in between. Per the germline V gene, CDR1 is MNHEY and CDR2 is SMNVEV (reference sequence). The DNA of the CDR3 is TGTGCCAGCAGTTTAACCAATGAGGGCTACTACGAGCAGTACTTC. Protein product: CASSLTNEGYYEQYF.

There are a few counts of this clone. This chain connects TRBV2 to TRBJ1-1; TRBD1 agrees at 8 bases. The CDR3 contains 14 residues. J gave up 1 base and V 6 bases, and 4 bases lay outside the gene matches. CDR1 and CDR2 from the germline V gene are SNHLY and FYNNEI. This CDR3 reads CASSPDRANTEAFF. CDR3 DNA: TGTGCCAGCAGCCCGGACAGGGCGAACACTGAAGCTTTCTTT.

This clone was seen only a few times. The V and J genes are TRBV2 and TRBJ2-7, with TRBD1 matching 7 bases. V was pared by 8 bases and J by 0 bases, with 7 bases of the junction left unmatched. Germline CDR1 reads SNHLY; CDR2 reads FYNNEI. The CDR3 is 14 residues long. CDR3 residues: CASGRDRSSYEQYF. The DNA for the CDR3 is TGTGCCAGCGGTAGGGACAGATCCTCCTACGAGCAGTACTTC.

The CDR3 DNA follows: TGTGCCAGCAGCTTCGGTGAGAACACTGAAGCTTTCTTT. Protein sequence: CASSFGENTEAFF. This rearrangement joins TRBV7-9 to TRBJ1-1, with D hard to call. In germline, CDR1 is SEHNR, CDR2 FQNEAQ (reference sequence). V was trimmed by 3 bases and J by 1 base, leaving 6 bases between them. CDR3 size: 13 residues. Combining the CDR3 with reference TRBV7-9 and TRBJ1-1 gives the whole variable domain DTGVSQNPRHKITKRGQNVTFRCDPISEHNRLYWYRQTLGQGPEFLTYFQNEAQLEKSRLLSDRFSAERPKGSFSTLEIQRTEQGDSAMYLCASSFGENTEAFFGQGTRLTVV.

This clone was seen a single time. The gene calls are TRBV29-1 and TRBJ2-3; the match to TRBD1 covers 7 bases. The CDR3 spans 16 residues. The germline V gene encodes CDR1 SQVTM and CDR2 ANQGSEA. The V gene end was trimmed by 1 base and the J gene end by 2 bases; junction bases not matched to a gene: 9. The CDR3 loop reads CSVEAVDRAITDTQYF. The CDR3 bases are TGCAGCGTTGAAGCGGTAGACAGGGCAATCACAGATACGCAGTATTTT.

This clone was observed a single time. This chain connects TRBV7-9 to TRBJ2-5; tentative D call: TRBD1 (5 bases). V dropped 5 bases and J dropped 5 bases, with 15 bases sitting between them. The CDR3 loop spans 14 amino acids. CDR1 SEHNR and CDR2 FQNEAQ come from the germline V gene (reference sequence). CDR3 loop: CASSHAASGETQYF. The CDR3 DNA sequence: TGTGCCAGCAGCCACGCGGCCTCAGGGGAGACCCAGTACTTC.

Written as DNA, the CDR3 is TGTGCCAGCAGCTACACAGGGGGAAGAGAGACCCAGTACTTC. Its translation: CASSYTGGRETQYF. The chain recombines TRBV7-8 with TRBJ2-5; TRBD1 aligns across 8 bases. Germline V lookup: CDR1 SGHVS, CDR2 FQNEAQ. V trimming: 4 bases; J trimming: 4 bases; junction bases outside the gene matches: 5. CDR3 size: 14 residues.

J is TRBJ2-5 and V is TRBV6-4; TRBD1 might be the D (5 bases). V gave up 2 bases and J gave up 9 bases, with 10 bases separating them. The CDR3 totals 12 residues. CDR1 and CDR2 (germline): MRHNA, SNTAGT. DNA of the CDR3: TGTGCCAGCAGTGACATCAGGGCGGCCCAGTACTTC. Translating gives CASSDIRAAQYF.

The chain combines TRBV9 with TRBJ2-7; a possible D gene is TRBD1 (5 bases). Germline CDR1 and CDR2: SGDLS and YYNGEE. Between the trimmed V and J ends, which lost 4 bases and 5 bases, there was a span of 10 bases. The CDR3 is made up of 12 amino acids. CDR3 DNA: TGTGCCAGCAGCACCCAGGGCCACGAGCAGTACTTC. Translated: CASSTQGHEQYF.

The sample holds one count of this clone. The rearrangement uses TRBV9 and TRBJ2-7; 10 bases agree with TRBD1. Per the germline V gene, CDR1 is SGDLS and CDR2 is YYNGEE. V lost 4 bases and J lost 7; bases outside the gene matches: 8. CDR3 length: 14 residues. In DNA, the CDR3 is TGTGCCAGCAGCCAAGACAGGGGGCTAAGGGAGCAGTACTTC. Translating gives CASSQDRGLREQYF. Together with reference TRBV9 and TRBJ2-7, the CDR3 gives the full variable domain: DSGVTQTPKHLITATGQRVTLRCSPRSGDLSVYWYQQSLDQGLQFLIQYYNGEERAKGNILERFSAQQFPDLHSELNLSSLELGDSALYFCASSQDRGLREQYFGPGTRLTVT.

The gene calls are TRBV6-1 and TRBJ2-5, with D possibly being TRBD1 (5 bases). Germline lookup yields CDR1 MNHNS and CDR2 SASEGT. The CDR3 has 15 residues. The V end was cut by 1 base, the J end by 2 bases, with 11 bases between. The CDR3 here is CASSEGSGPQETQYF. The CDR3 DNA follows: TGTGCCAGCAGTGAAGGCTCAGGGCCGCAAGAGACCCAGTACTTC.

This clone came up many times. The identical CDR3 is also encoded by other nucleotide sequences in the sample. The chain joins TRBV7-9 to TRBJ2-7; D is ambiguous. CDR1 and CDR2 (germline): SEHNR, FQNEAQ (reference sequence). V was trimmed by 4 bases and J by 1 base, leaving 8 bases between them. This CDR3 has 13 residues. CDR3 in amino acids: CASSSGSSYEQYF. CDR3 bases: TGTGCCAGCAGCTCCGGGTCTTCCTACGAGCAGTACTTC.

The chain has TRBV10-3 and TRBJ2-1, with 8 positions matching TRBD1. V gave up 9 bases and J gave up 5 bases; unmatched junction bases: 6. Germline loops: CDR1 ENHRY, CDR2 SYGVKD. The CDR3 is made up of 13 amino acids. Here the CDR3 DNA reads TGTGCCATTAGCCAGGGGGCGGACAATGAGCAGTTCTTC. It yields the protein CAISQGADNEQFF.

The chain recombines TRBV28 with TRBJ2-1, with D maybe TRBD2 (5 bases). V lost 5 bases, J lost 3 bases, and 14 bases lay in between. Germline lookup yields CDR1 MDHEN and CDR2 SYDVKM. The CDR3 has 15 amino acids. The CDR3 nucleotides are TGTGCCAGCAGTCCCTCGGGATTCATCTACAATGAGCAGTTCTTC. This gives the protein CASSPSGFIYNEQFF.